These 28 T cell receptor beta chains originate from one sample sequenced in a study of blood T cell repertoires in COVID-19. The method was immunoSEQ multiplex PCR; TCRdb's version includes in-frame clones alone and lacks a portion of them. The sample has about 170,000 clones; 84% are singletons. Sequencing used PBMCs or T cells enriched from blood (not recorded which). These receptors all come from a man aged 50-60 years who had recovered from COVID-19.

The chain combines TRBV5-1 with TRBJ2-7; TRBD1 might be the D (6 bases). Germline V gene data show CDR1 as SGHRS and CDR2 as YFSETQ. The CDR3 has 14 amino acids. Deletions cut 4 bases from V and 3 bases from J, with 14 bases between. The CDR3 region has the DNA TGCGCCAGCAGCATGGGACATATGAGCTACGAGCAGTACTTC. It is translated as CASSMGHMSYEQYF.

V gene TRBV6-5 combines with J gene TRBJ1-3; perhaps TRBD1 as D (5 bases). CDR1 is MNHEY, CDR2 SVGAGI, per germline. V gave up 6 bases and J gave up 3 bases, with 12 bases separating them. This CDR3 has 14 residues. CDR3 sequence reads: CASRLSGGGNTIYF. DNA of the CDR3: TGTGCCAGCAGACTCTCGGGGGGTGGAAACACCATATATTTT.

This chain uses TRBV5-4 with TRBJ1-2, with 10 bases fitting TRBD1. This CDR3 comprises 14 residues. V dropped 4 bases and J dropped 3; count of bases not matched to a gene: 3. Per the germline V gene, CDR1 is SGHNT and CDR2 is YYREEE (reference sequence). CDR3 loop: CASSRDRGDYGYTF. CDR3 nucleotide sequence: TGTGCCAGCAGCCGGGACAGGGGTGACTATGGCTACACCTTC.

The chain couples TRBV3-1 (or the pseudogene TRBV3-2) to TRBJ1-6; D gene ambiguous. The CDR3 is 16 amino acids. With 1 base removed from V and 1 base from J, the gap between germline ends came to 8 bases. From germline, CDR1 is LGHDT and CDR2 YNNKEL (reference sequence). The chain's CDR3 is CASSQAGGSYNSPLHF. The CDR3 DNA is TGTGCCAGCAGCCAAGCCGGCGGTTCCTATAATTCACCCCTCCACTTT.

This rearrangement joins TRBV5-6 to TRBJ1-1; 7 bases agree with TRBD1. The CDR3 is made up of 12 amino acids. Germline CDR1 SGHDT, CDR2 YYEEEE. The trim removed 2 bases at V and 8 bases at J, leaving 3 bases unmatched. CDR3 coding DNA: TGTGCCAGCAGCTTCACAGGGGCAGAAGCTTTCTTT. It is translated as CASSFTGAEAFF.

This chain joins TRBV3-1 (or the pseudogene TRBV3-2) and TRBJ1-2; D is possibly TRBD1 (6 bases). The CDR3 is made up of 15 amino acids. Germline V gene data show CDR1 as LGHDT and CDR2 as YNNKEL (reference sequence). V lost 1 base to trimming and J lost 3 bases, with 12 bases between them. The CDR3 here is CASSQGGGRHYGYTF. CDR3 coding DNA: TGTGCCAGCAGCCAAGGGGGGGGCCGACACTATGGCTACACCTTC.

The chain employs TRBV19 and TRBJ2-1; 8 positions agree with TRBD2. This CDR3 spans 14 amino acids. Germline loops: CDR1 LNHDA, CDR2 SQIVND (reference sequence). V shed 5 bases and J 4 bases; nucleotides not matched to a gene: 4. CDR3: CASSPGLGYNEQFF. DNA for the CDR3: TGTGCCAGTAGTCCGGGACTAGGGTACAATGAGCAGTTCTTC.

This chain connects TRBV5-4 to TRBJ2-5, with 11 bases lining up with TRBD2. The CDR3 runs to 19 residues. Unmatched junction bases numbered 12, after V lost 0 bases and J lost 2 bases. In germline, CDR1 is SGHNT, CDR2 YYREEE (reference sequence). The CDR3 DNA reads TGTGCCAGCAGCTTGGCCGGGCTAGCGGGGGGAATCACACAAGAGACCCAGTACTTC. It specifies CASSLAGLAGGITQETQYF.

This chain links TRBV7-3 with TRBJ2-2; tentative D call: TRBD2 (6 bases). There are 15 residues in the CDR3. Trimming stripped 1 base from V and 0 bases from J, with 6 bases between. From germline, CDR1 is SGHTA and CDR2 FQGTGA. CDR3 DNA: TGTGCCAGCAGCTTAAGCGGGACGAACACCGGGGAGCTGTTTTTT. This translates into CASSLSGTNTGELFF.

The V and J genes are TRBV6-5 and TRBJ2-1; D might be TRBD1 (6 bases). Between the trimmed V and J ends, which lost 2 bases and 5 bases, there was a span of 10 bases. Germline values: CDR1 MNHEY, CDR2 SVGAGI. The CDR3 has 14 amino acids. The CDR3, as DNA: TGTGCCAGCAGTTACGACAGGCGGAACAATGAGCAGTTCTTC. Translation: CASSYDRRNNEQFF.

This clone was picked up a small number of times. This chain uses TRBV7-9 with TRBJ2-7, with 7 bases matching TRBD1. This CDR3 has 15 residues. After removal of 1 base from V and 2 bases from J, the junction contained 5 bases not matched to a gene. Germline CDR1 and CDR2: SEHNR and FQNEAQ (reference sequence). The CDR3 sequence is CASSLEQGIPYEQYF. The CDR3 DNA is TGTGCCAGCAGCTTAGAACAGGGGATACCCTACGAGCAGTACTTC. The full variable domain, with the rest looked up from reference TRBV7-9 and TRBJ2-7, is DTGVSQNPRHKITKRGQNVTFRCDPISEHNRLYWYRQTLGQGPEFLTYFQNEAQLEKSRLLSDRFSAERPKGSFSTLEIQRTEQGDSAMYLCASSLEQGIPYEQYFGPGTRLTVT.

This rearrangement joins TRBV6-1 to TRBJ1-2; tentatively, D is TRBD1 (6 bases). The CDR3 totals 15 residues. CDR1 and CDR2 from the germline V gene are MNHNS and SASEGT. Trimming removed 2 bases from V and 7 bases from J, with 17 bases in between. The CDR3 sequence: CASSESSRGGGGYTF. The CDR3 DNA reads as TGTGCCAGCAGTGAAAGTTCGAGGGGGGGCGGTGGCTACACCTTC.

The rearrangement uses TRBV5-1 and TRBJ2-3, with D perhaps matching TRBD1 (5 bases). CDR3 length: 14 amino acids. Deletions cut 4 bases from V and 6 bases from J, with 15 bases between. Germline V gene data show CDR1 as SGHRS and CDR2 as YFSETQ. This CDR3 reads CASSLQGPWDTQYF. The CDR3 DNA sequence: TGCGCCAGCAGCCTCCAGGGCCCTTGGGATACGCAGTATTTT.

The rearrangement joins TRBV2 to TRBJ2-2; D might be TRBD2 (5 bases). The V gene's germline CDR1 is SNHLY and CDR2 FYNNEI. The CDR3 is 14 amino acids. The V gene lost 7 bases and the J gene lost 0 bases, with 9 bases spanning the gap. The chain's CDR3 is CASILDANTGELFF. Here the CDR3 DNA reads TGTGCCAGCATACTAGACGCGAACACCGGGGAGCTGTTTTTT.

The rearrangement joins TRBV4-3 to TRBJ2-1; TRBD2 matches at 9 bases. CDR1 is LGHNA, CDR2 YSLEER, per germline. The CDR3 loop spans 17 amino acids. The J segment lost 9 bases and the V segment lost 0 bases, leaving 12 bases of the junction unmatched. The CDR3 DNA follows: TGCGCCAGCAGCCAAGATAGGCTAGCGGGGAATGGGGGTGAGCAGTTCTTC. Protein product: CASSQDRLAGNGGEQFF.

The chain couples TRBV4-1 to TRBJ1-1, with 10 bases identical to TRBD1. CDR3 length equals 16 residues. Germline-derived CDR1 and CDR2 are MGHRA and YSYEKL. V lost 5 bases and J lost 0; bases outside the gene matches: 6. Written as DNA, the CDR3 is TGCGCCAGCAGCACCCGACAGGGGGCCATGAACACTGAAGCTTTCTTT. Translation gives CASSTRQGAMNTEAFF.

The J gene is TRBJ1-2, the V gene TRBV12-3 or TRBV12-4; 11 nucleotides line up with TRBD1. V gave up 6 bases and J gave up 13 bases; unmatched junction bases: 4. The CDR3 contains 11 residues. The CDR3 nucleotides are TGTGCCAGCAGCCCCGGGACAGGGGGCACCTTC. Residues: CASSPGTGGTF.

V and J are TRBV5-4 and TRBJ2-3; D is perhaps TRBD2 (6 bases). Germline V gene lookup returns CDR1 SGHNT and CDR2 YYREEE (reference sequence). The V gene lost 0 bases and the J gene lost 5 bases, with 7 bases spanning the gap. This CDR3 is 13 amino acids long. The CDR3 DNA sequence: TGTGCCAGCAGCTTGGCCGGGGGAGATACGCAGTATTTT. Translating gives CASSLAGGDTQYF.

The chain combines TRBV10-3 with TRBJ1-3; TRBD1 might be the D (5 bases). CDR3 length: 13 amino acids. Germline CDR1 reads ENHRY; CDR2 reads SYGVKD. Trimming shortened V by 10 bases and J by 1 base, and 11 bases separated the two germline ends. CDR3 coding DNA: TGTGCCACTTCAGGGATTTCTGGAAACACCATATATTTT. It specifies CATSGISGNTIYF.

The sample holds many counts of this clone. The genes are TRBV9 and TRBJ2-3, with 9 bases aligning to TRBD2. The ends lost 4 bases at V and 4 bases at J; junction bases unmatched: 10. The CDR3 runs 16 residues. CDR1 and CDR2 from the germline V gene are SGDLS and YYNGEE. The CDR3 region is CASSPLFSGGADTQYF. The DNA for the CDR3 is TGTGCCAGCAGCCCCCTCTTTAGCGGGGGAGCAGATACGCAGTATTTT.

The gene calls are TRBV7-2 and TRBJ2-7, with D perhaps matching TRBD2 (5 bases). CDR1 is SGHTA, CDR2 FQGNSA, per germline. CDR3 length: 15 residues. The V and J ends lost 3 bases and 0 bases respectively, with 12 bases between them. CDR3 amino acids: CASSLATTVSYEQYF. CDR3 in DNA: TGTGCCAGCAGCTTGGCGACTACCGTCTCCTACGAGCAGTACTTC.

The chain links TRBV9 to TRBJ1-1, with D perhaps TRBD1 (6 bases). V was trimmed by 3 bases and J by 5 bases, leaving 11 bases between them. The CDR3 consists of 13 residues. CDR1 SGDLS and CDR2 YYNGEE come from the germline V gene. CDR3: CASSEGGRTEAFF. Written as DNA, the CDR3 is TGTGCCAGCAGCGAGGGGGGGAGGACTGAAGCTTTCTTT.

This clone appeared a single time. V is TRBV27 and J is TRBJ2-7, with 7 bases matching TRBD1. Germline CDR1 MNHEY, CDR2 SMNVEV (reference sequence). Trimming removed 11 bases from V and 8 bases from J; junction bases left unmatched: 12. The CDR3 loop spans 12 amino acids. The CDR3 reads CAAIDRDRQQYF. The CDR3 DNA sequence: TGTGCCGCAATCGACAGGGATCGACAGCAGTACTTC.

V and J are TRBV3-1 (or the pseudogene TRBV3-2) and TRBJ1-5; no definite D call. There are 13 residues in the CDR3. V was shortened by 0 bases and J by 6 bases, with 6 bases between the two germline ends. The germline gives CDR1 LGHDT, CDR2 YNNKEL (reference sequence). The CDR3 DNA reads TGTGCCAGCAGCCAAGATCTCGGTCAGCCCCAGCATTTT. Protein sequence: CASSQDLGQPQHF.

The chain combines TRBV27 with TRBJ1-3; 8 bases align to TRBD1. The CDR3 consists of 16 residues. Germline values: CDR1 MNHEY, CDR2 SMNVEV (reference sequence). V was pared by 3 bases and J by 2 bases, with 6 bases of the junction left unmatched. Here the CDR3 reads CASSFSPTGAGNTIYF. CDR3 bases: TGTGCCAGCAGTTTTTCCCCGACAGGGGCTGGAAACACCATATATTTT.

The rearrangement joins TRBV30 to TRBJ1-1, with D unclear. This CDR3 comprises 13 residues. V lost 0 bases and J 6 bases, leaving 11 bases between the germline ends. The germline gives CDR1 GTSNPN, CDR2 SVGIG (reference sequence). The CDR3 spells CAWSVKQTPEAFF. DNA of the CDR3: TGTGCCTGGAGTGTAAAACAGACCCCTGAAGCTTTCTTT.

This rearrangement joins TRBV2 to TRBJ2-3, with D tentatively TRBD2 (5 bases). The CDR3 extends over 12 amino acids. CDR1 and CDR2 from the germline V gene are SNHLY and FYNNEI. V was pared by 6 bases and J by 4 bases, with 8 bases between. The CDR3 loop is CASRDFSDTQYF. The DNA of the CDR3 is TGTGCCAGCAGGGACTTTTCAGATACGCAGTATTTT.

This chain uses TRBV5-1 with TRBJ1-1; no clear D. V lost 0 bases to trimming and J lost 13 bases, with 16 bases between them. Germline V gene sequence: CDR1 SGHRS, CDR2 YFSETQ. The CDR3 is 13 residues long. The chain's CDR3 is CASSLGGTGESFF. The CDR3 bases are TGCGCCAGCAGCTTGGGAGGCACCGGCGAGAGTTTCTTT.